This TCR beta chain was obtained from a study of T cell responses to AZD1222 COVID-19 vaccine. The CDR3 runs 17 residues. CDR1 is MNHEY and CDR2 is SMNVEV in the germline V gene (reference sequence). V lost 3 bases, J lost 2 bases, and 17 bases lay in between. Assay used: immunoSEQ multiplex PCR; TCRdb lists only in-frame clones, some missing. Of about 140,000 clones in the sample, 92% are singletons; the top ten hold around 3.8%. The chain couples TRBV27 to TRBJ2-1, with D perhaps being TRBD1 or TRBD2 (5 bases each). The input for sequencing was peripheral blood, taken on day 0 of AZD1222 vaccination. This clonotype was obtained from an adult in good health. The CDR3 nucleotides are TGTGCCAGCAGTTTTTCGTCAGGGAGCTCTCCCTACAATGAGCAGTTCTTC. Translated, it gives CASSFSSGSSPYNEQFF.